A single T cell receptor (beta chain) is shown here with its context. Its target is unknown. The sample is drawn from a study of a mutant IDH1 vaccine in newly diagnosed glioma. Time point here: week 23, last vaccination. Every vaccination contained 300 ug of the mutant IDH1 20-mer peptide and was paired with topical imiquimod. Using immunoSEQ multiplex PCR, the repertoire was profiled, and TCRdb retains in-frame clones only, with some absent. The sample lists 25,000 to 30,000 clones, roughly 80% occurring once. Trimming cost V 3 bases and J 6 bases, with 18 bases left between them. CDR1 is LNHDA and CDR2 is SQIVND in the germline V gene (reference sequence). CDR3 size: 17 residues.

The J gene is TRBJ1-6, the V gene TRBV19; possibly TRBD1 for D (6 bases). The receptor's source is a woman aged 25-40 years with glioma. The sequenced sample was PBMCs, obtained from a glioma patient whose treatment included an IDH1 peptide vaccine. CDR3: CASSIGNRQGTNSPLHF. The CDR3 DNA follows: TGTGCCAGTAGTATCGGAAACAGGCAGGGGACTAATTCACCCCTCCACTTT.